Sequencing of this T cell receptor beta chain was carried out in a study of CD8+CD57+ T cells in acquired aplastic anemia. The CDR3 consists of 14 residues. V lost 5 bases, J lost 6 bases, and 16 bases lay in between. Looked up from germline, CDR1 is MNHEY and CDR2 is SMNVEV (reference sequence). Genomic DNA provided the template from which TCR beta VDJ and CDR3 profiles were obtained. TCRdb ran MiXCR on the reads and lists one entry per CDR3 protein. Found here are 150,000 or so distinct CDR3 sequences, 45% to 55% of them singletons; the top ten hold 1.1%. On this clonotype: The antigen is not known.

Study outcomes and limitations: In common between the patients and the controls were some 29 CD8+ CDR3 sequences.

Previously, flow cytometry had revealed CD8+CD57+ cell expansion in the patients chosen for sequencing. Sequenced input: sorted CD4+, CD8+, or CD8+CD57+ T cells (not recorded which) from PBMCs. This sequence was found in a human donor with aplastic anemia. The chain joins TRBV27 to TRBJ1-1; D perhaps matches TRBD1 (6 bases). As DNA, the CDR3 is TGTGCCAGCAGTATAGGGAAGACAGGCGCTGAAGCTTTCTTT. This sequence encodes CASSIGKTGAEAFF.